This TCR beta chain was sequenced for a study of T cell repertoires in cytomegalovirus infection. TCRdb redid the calling of the reads with MiXCR, one entry per CDR3 protein. The data contain about 190,000 distinct CDR3 sequences, under 30% of them singletons. Germline assignment: CDR1 SGHVS and CDR2 FQNEAQ. The CDR3 extends over 15 amino acids. V shed 5 bases and J 15 bases; nucleotides not matched to a gene: 12. The TCR comes from a human donor in good health (CMV status not recorded). Some clones in this sample may be carry-over from other donors' samples. This chain joins TRBV7-8 and TRBJ2-3; TRBD2 matches 15 bases. The sequenced material came from PBMCs. The chain's CDR3 is CASSPGTSGGRVGYF. The CDR3 nucleotides are TGTGCCAGCAGCCCAGGGACTAGCGGGGGGCGGGTCGGATATTTT.